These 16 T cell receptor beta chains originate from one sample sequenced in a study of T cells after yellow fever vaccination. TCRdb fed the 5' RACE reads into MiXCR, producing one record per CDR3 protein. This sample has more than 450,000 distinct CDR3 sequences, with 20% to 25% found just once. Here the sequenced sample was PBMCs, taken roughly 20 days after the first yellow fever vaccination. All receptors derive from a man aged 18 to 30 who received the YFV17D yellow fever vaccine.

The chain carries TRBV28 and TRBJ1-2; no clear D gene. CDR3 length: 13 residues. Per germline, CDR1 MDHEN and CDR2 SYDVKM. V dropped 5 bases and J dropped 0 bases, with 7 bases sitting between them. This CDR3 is CASSQTTNYGYTF. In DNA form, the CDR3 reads TGTGCCAGCAGTCAAACAACTAACTATGGCTACACCTTC.

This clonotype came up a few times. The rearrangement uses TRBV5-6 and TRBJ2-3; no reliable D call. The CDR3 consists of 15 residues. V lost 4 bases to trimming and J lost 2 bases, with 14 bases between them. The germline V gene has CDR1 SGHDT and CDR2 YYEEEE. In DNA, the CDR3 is TGTGCCAGCAGCCCTGAGTACCCTCTCACAGATACGCAGTATTTT. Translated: CASSPEYPLTDTQYF.

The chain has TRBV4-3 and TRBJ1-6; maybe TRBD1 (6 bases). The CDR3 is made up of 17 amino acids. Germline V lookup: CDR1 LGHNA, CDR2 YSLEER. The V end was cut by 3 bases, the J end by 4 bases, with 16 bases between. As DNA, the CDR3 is TGCGCCAGCAGCCAGACCTCAGGGGCTGGGTATAATTCACCCCTCCACTTT. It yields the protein CASSQTSGAGYNSPLHF.

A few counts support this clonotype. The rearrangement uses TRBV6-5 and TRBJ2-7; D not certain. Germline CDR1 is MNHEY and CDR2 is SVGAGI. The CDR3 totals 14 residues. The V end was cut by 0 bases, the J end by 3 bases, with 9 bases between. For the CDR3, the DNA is TGTGCCAGCAGTTACTCTGCAGGCGGCTACGAGCAGTACGTC. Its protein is CASSYSAGGYEQYV.

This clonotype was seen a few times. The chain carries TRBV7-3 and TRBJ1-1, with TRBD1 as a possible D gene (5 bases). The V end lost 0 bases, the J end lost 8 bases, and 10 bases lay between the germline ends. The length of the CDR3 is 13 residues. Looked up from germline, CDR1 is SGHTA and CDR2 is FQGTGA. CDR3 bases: TGTGCCAGCAGCTTAACGATGCGGGGCGAAGCTTTCTTT. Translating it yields CASSLTMRGEAFF.

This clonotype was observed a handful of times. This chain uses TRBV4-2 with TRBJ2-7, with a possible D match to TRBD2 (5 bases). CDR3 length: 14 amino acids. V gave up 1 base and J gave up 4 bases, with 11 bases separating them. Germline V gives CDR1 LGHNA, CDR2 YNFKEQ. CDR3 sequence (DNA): TGTGCCAGCAGCCAAGCCGCTTCGGGGTACGAGCAGTACTTC. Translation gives CASSQAASGYEQYF.

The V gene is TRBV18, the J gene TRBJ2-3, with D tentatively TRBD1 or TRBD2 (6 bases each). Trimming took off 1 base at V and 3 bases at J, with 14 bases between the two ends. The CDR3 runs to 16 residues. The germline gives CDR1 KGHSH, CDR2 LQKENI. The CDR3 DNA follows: TGTGCCAGCTCACCACTGACTAGAGGGACAACAGATACGCAGTATTTT. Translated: CASSPLTRGTTDTQYF.

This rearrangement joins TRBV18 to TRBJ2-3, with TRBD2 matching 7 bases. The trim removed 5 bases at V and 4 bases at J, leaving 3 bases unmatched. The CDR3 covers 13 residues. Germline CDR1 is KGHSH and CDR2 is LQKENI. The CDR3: CASSAAGSDTQYF. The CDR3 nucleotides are TGTGCCAGCTCAGCAGCGGGGTCAGATACGCAGTATTTT.

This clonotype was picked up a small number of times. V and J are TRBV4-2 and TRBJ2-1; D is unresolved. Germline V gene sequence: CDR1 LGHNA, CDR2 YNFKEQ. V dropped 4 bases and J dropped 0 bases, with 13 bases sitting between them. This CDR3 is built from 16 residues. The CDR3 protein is CASSPRKTGSYNEQFF. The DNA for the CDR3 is TGTGCCAGCAGCCCACGAAAGACCGGCTCCTACAATGAGCAGTTCTTC.

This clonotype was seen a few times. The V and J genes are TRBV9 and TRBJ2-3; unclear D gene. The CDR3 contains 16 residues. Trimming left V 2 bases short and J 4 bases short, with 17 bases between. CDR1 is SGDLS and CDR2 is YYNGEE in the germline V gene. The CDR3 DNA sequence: TGTGCCAGCAGCGTCCATGTCGCTTCGACCCCAGATACGCAGTATTTT. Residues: CASSVHVASTPDTQYF.

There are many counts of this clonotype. The CDR3 sequence: CASTGTYEQYV. In DNA form, the CDR3 reads TGTGCCAGCACAGGGACCTACGAGCAGTACGTC. V and J are TRBV2 and TRBJ2-7; D is perhaps TRBD1 (5 bases). Between the trimmed V and J ends, which lost 7 bases and 2 bases, there was a span of 6 bases. CDR1 SNHLY and CDR2 FYNNEI come from the germline V gene. This CDR3 contains 11 residues.

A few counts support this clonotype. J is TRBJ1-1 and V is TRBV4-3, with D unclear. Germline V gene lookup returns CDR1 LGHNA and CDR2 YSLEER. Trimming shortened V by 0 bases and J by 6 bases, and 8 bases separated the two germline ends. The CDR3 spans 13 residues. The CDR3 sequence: CASSQDRRAEAFF. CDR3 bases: TGCGCCAGCAGCCAAGATAGGAGGGCTGAAGCTTTCTTT.

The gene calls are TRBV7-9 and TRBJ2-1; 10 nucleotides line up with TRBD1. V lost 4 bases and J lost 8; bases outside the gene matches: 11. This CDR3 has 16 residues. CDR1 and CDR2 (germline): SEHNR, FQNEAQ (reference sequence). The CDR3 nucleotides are TGTGCCAGCAGCTCGGGGACAGGGGCCCTTATGGATGAGCAGTTCTTC. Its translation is CASSSGTGALMDEQFF.

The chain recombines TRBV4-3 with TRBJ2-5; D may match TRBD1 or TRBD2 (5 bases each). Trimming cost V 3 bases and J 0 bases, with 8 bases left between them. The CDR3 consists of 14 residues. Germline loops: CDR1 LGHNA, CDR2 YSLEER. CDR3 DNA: TGCGCCAGCAGCCAGGGACCAAACCAAGAGACCCAGTACTTC. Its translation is CASSQGPNQETQYF.

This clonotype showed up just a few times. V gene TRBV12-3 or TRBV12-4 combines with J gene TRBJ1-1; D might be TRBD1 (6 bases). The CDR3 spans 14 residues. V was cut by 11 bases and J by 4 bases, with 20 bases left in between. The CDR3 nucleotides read TGTGCCGCCTCCGGTCCGACAGGCACCACTGAAGCTTTCTTT. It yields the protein CAASGPTGTTEAFF.

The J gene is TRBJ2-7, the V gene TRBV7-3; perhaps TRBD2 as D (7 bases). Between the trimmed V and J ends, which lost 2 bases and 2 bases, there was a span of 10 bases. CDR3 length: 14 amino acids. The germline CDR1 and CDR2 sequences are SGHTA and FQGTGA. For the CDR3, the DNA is TGTGCCAGCAGCTTATTGGGGGGGCCCTACGAGCAGTACTTC. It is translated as CASSLLGGPYEQYF.